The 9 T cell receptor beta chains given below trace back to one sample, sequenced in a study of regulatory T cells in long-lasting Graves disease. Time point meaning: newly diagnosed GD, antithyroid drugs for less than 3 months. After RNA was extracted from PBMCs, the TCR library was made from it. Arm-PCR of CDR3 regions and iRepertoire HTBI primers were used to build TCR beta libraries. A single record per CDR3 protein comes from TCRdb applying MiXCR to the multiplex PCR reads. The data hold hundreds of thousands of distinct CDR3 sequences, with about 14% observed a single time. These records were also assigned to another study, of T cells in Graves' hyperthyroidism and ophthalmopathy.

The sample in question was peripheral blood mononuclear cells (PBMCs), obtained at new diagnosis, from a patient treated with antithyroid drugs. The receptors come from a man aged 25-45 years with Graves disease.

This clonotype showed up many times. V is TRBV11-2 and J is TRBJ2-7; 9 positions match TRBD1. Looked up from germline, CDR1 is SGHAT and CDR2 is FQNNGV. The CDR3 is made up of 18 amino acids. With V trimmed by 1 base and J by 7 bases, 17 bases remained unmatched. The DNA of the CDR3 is TGTGCCAGCAGCTTAGCCGGGACAGGGTATCGGAGGCCCTGGGAGCAGTACTTC. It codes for CASSLAGTGYRRPWEQYF.

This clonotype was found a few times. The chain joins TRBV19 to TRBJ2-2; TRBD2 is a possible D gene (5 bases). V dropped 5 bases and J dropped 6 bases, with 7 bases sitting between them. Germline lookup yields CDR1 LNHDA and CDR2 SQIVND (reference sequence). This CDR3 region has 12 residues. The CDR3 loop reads CASSPEAGELFF. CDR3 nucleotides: TGTGCCAGTAGTCCGGAGGCCGGGGAGCTGTTTTTT.

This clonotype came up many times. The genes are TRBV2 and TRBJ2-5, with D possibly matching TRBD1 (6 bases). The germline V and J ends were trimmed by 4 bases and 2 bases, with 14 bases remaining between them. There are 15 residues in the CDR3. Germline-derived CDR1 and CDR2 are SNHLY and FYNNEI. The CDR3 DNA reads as TGTGCCAGCAGTGCTACAGGGAGAATTCAAGAGACCCAGTACTTC. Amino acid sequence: CASSATGRIQETQYF.

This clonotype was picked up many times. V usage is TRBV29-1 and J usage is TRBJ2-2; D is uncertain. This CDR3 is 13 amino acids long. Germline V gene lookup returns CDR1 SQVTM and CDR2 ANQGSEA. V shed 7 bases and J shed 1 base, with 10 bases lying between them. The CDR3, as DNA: TGCAGCGCCCAGAGAGGGAACACCGGGGAGCTGTTTTTT. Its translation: CSAQRGNTGELFF.

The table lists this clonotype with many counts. CDR3 DNA sequence: TGTGCCAGCAGCCAAGAGGGGGTAGCGGTTAGCTCCTACAATGAGCAGTTCTTC. Encoded protein: CASSQEGVAVSSYNEQFF. The chain is built from TRBV3-1 and TRBJ2-1; D possibly corresponds to TRBD2 (6 bases). This CDR3 has 18 amino acids. V was clipped by 0 bases and J by 0 bases, with 15 bases between them. Germline CDR1 reads LGHDT; CDR2 reads YNNKEL (reference sequence).

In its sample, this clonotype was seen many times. In nucleotides, the CDR3 is TGCAGTGCTAAAAATACGGTCTCCTACGAGCAGTACTTC. It specifies CSAKNTVSYEQYF. The chain links TRBV20-1 to TRBJ2-7; no clear D. CDR1 is DFQATT and CDR2 is SNEGSKA in the germline V gene (reference sequence). The CDR3 is made up of 13 amino acids. Trimming removed 4 bases from V and 0 bases from J, with 10 bases in between.

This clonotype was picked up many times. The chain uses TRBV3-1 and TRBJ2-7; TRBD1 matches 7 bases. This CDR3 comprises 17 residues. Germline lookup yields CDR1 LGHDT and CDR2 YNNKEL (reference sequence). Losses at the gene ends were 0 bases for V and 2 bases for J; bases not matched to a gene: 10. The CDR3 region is CASSQELEGALPYEQYF. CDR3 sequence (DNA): TGTGCCAGCAGCCAAGAGTTAGAGGGGGCGCTTCCCTACGAGCAGTACTTC.

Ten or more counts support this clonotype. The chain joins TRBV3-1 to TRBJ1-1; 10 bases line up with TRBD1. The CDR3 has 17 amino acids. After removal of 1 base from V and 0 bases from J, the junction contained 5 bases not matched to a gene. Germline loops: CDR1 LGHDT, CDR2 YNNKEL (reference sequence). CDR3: CASSQAGTGAMNTEAFF. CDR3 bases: TGTGCCAGCAGCCAAGCGGGGACAGGGGCGATGAACACTGAAGCTTTCTTT.

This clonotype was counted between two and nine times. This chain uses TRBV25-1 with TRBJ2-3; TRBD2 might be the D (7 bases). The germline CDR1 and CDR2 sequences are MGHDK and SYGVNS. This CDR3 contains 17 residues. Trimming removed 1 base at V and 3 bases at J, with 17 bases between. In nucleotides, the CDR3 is TGTGCCAGCAGTGAATCGGTCGGACTAGGGGGGACAGATACGCAGTATTTT. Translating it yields CASSESVGLGGTDTQYF.